The present T cell receptor beta chain was sequenced within a study of blood T cell repertoires in COVID-19. Overall study context: Sites in the United States, Italy and Spain provided acute and convalescent COVID-19 samples. PBMCs, B-cell-depleted T cells, or T cells provided the cDNA or gDNA that made up the material.

Per the study methods: Amplified reference gene primers provided the basis for estimating nucleated cell counts. Assay: immunoSEQ multiplex PCR; the TCRdb copy retains only in-frame clones and omits some. The DNA was the basis for D and trimming; V, J and clone size are from that table. The table lists about 59,000 clones, about four fifths of them singletons. The sample was peripheral blood. The TCR was taken from a woman older than 75 with active or convalescent COVID-19.

For the CDR3, the DNA is TGTGCCAGTTCTCTAGCGGGGGGAACCAATGAGCAGTTCTTC. It specifies CASSLAGGTNEQFF. V gene TRBV9 combines with J gene TRBJ2-1, with 11 bases fitting TRBD2. J lost 6 bases, V lost 8 bases, and 7 bases had no gene match. Germline V gene data show CDR1 as SGDLS and CDR2 as YYNGEE. The CDR3 runs 14 residues. The full variable domain, with the rest looked up from reference TRBV9 and TRBJ2-1, is DSGVTQTPKHLITATGQRVTLRCSPRSGDLSVYWYQQSLDQGLQFLIQYYNGEERAKGNILERFSAQQFPDLHSELNLSSLELGDSALYFCASSLAGGTNEQFFGPGTRLTVL.